What follows are 28 T cell receptor beta chains derived from one specimen sequenced in a study of CD8+CD57+ T cells in acquired aplastic anemia. Genomic DNA was employed as the template in profiling TCR beta VDJ and CDR3. One entry per CDR3 protein, called by TCRdb with MiXCR from the reads. The data contain some 290,000 distinct CDR3 sequences, roughly three fifths of them singletons. Specimen: sorted CD4+, CD8+, or CD8+CD57+ T cells (not recorded which) from PBMCs. The receptors here all came from a human donor with severe aplastic anemia or a healthy control (not recorded which).

The sample holds many counts of this clonotype. The chain carries TRBV11-1 and TRBJ1-4; a weak D match, TRBD1 (5 bases). The V gene's germline CDR1 is SGHAT and CDR2 FQDESV (reference sequence). The germline V and J ends were trimmed by 6 bases and 14 bases, with 25 bases remaining between them. This CDR3 comprises 15 residues. CDR3 sequence reads: CASSPSAIKNRPLFF. The CDR3 coding sequence is TGTGCCAGCAGTCCTTCCGCTATAAAAAACAGGCCGCTGTTTTTT. Full variable domain (remainder filled in from reference TRBV11-1 and TRBJ1-4): EAEVAQSPRYKITEKSQAVAFWCDPISGHATLYWYRQILGQGPELLVQFQDESVVDDSQLPKDRFSAERLKGVDSTLKIQPAELGDSAMYLCASSPSAIKNRPLFFGSGTQLSVL.

The chain joins TRBV19 to TRBJ2-7; the D gene is possibly TRBD1 (6 bases). V lost 7 bases, J lost 0 bases, and 19 bases lay in between. CDR1 is LNHDA, CDR2 SQIVND, per germline (reference sequence). The CDR3 covers 16 residues. The CDR3 reads CASMPSGTQSSYEQYF. DNA of the CDR3: TGTGCCAGTATGCCCTCCGGGACACAGAGCTCCTACGAGCAGTACTTC.

As regards this clonotype: The junction does not match germline at one end; this may be a read error. V and J are TRBV14 and TRBJ1-6; no definite D call. Germline V gives CDR1 SGHDN, CDR2 FVKESK. The length of the CDR3 is 13 residues. The CDR3 protein is CASRQASRSPLHF. CDR3 in DNA: TGTGCCAGCAGACAAGCTAGCCGGTCACCCCTCCACTTT.

This chain uses TRBV14 with TRBJ1-6, with 7 bases aligning to TRBD1. Germline V gives CDR1 SGHDN, CDR2 FVKESK. This CDR3 has 17 residues. V was pared by 4 bases and J by 9 bases, with 15 bases of the junction left unmatched. In DNA, the CDR3 is TGTGCCAGCAGCCGCCTTTCAACAGGGGATCTAGGTTCACCCCTCCACTTT. This gives the protein CASSRLSTGDLGSPLHF. The variable domain in full, with the rest retrieved from reference TRBV14 and TRBJ1-6, is EAGVTQFPSHSVIEKGQTVTLRCDPISGHDNLYWYRRVMGKEIKFLLHFVKESKQDESGMPNNRFLAERTGGTYSTLKVQPAELEDSGVYFCASSRLSTGDLGSPLHFGNGTRLTVT.

Ten or more counts support this clonotype. The chain couples TRBV18 to TRBJ2-7; 8 nucleotides align to TRBD1. The CDR3 sequence is 14 residues long. Germline V gives CDR1 KGHSH, CDR2 LQKENI. V lost 2 bases and J lost 3; bases outside the gene matches: 3. The CDR3 protein is CASSPFRGRYEQYF. The DNA for the CDR3 is TGTGCCAGCTCACCATTCAGGGGGCGCTACGAGCAGTACTTC.

The J gene is TRBJ1-1, the V gene TRBV10-3, with D perhaps matching TRBD1 (6 bases). Germline CDR1 is ENHRY and CDR2 is SYGVKD. Trimming pared 4 bases from V and 4 bases from J, leaving 16 bases between. CDR3 length: 15 residues. CDR3 nucleotide sequence: TGTGCCATCAGTGGGACAGTAGACGTGAGCACTGAAGCTTTCTTT. Translated, it gives CAISGTVDVSTEAFF.

This clonotype has a handful of counts. The CDR3 DNA is TGTGCCAGCAGTGTGGGAGCCGCGAACACCGGGGAGCTGTTTTTT. Residues: CASSVGAANTGELFF. The chain links TRBV6-4 to TRBJ2-2; TRBD2 might be the D (5 bases). V gave up 4 bases and J gave up 0 bases, with 9 bases separating them. The CDR3 has 15 amino acids. CDR1 is MRHNA, CDR2 SNTAGT, per germline.

This chain connects TRBV6-2 or TRBV6-3 to TRBJ1-6, with unresolved D. The CDR3 runs 15 residues. V lost 0 bases, J lost 7 bases, and 10 bases lay in between. CDR1 and CDR2 from the germline V gene are MNHEY and SVGEGT. The CDR3 nucleotides are TGTGCCAGCAGTTACTCAACGGTGGGGAATTCACCCCTCCACTTT. Protein sequence: CASSYSTVGNSPLHF.

The chain carries TRBV24-1 and TRBJ2-7; possible D gene TRBD1, 6 bases. Trimming left V 1 base short and J 4 bases short, with 7 bases between. Germline V gives CDR1 KGHDR, CDR2 SFDVKD. There are 13 residues in the CDR3. CDR3 amino acids: CATSDFTGYEQYF. DNA of the CDR3: TGTGCCACCAGTGATTTCACAGGGTACGAGCAGTACTTC.

V gene TRBV11-2 combines with J gene TRBJ2-1; D not certain. CDR1 is SGHAT, CDR2 FQNNGV, per germline. V was pared by 6 bases and J by 0 bases, with 9 bases between. The CDR3 loop spans 14 amino acids. The CDR3: CASRAQSSYNEQFF. CDR3 in DNA: TGTGCCAGCAGGGCCCAAAGCTCCTACAATGAGCAGTTCTTC.

The chain employs TRBV7-9 and TRBJ1-2; TRBD1 matches 8 bases. The length of the CDR3 is 15 residues. V lost 3 bases and J lost 4; bases outside the gene matches: 7. Germline V lookup: CDR1 SEHNR, CDR2 FQNEAQ (reference sequence). The CDR3 bases are TGTGCCAGCAGCTTGGCGACAGGGGTAGCCTATGGCTACACCTTC. Encoded protein: CASSLATGVAYGYTF.

This clonotype occurred many times. This chain links TRBV14 with TRBJ2-3; D may correspond to TRBD1 or TRBD2 (5 bases each). Trimming stripped 1 base from V and 9 bases from J, with 17 bases between. CDR3 size: 15 residues. The germline gives CDR1 SGHDN, CDR2 FVKESK. CDR3 sequence (DNA): TGTGCCAGCAGCCAAGCTTCTCCTCTTGGGGGAACGCAGTATTTT. It is translated as CASSQASPLGGTQYF.

The DNA of the CDR3 is TGTGCCAGTAGTAAATCGAGGGGGCCCAATTCACCCCTCCACTTT. It is translated as CASSKSRGPNSPLHF. The V and J genes are TRBV19 and TRBJ1-6; 7 bases are a match to TRBD1. The CDR3 has 15 amino acids. Per the germline V gene, CDR1 is LNHDA and CDR2 is SQIVND (reference sequence). Trimming cost V 4 bases and J 7 bases; bases outside gene matches: 7.

In this sample, this clonotype turned up once. The chain uses TRBV5-1 and TRBJ1-2; no reliable D call. The CDR3 spans 11 residues. Germline values: CDR1 SGHRS, CDR2 YFSETQ. The ends were cut back, 5 bases at V and 6 bases at J, with 8 bases in the middle. The CDR3 protein is CASSNEDGYTF. In DNA form, the CDR3 reads TGCGCCAGCAGTAATGAGGATGGCTACACCTTC. The complete variable domain, with remaining parts taken from reference TRBV5-1 and TRBJ1-2, reads KAGVTQTPRYLIKTRGQQVTLSCSPISGHRSVSWYQQTPGQGLQFLFEYFSETQRNKGNFPGRFSGRQFSNSRSEMNVSTLELGDSALYLCASSNEDGYTFGSGTRLTVV.

The chain combines TRBV10-3 with TRBJ1-3; D gene uncertain. The CDR3 has 18 residues. V was shortened by 7 bases and J by 2 bases, with 24 bases between the two germline ends. The germline V gene has CDR1 ENHRY and CDR2 SYGVKD. The CDR3 protein is CAINTSPNPVLAGNTIYF. The CDR3 DNA follows: TGTGCCATCAATACGTCTCCCAACCCAGTCCTGGCTGGAAACACCATATATTTT.

This clonotype has a count of ten or more. The rearrangement joins TRBV7-3 to TRBJ2-5; 7 positions match TRBD2. The CDR3 is 17 residues long. V lost 5 bases and J lost 5; bases outside the gene matches: 17. Germline-derived CDR1 and CDR2 are SGHTA and FQGTGA. The CDR3 DNA reads as TGTGCCAGCAGCCCCGACGGTGGGGGGGAGTCCCAGGAGACCCAGTACTTC. Translated, it gives CASSPDGGGESQETQYF.

This clonotype was counted a few times. The chain uses TRBV19 and TRBJ1-2, with D unresolved. In germline, CDR1 is LNHDA, CDR2 SQIVND (reference sequence). CDR3 size: 12 residues. V lost 3 bases and J 3 bases, leaving 5 bases between the germline ends. CDR3 loop: CASSIGDYGYTF. CDR3 DNA: TGTGCCAGTAGTATTGGGGACTATGGCTACACCTTC.

This clonotype has more than one count but fewer than ten. The V gene is TRBV7-2, the J gene TRBJ2-5, with TRBD2 as a possible D gene (6 bases). The germline V gene encodes CDR1 SGHTA and CDR2 FQGNSA. Deletions cut 1 base from V and 4 bases from J, with 13 bases between. The CDR3 runs to 15 residues. This CDR3 reads CASSLVPGEGETQYF. DNA for the CDR3: TGTGCCAGCAGCTTAGTTCCGGGGGAAGGAGAGACCCAGTACTTC.

This clonotype has at least ten counts. This chain connects TRBV11-2 to TRBJ1-2; the D gene is possibly TRBD1 (5 bases). Trimming removed 3 bases at V and 8 bases at J, with 16 bases between. Germline values: CDR1 SGHAT, CDR2 FQNNGV. The CDR3 loop spans 14 amino acids. DNA for the CDR3: TGTGCCAGCAGCTTTTCCACCATATCAGGGGGCTACACCTTC. It translates to CASSFSTISGGYTF.

In its sample, this clonotype was seen a few times. The genes are TRBV15 and TRBJ1-4, with 9 bases aligning to TRBD1. This CDR3 is 16 amino acids long. V trimming: 0 bases; J trimming: 5 bases; junction bases outside the gene matches: 4. Germline V gives CDR1 LNHNV, CDR2 YYDKDF (reference sequence). This CDR3 reads CATSRDLTGGNEKLFF. The DNA for the CDR3 is TGTGCCACCAGCAGAGATTTGACAGGGGGAAATGAAAAACTGTTTTTT.

The chain has TRBV2 and TRBJ1-4, with unresolved D. This CDR3 has 15 amino acids. V was cut by 6 bases and J by 3 bases, with 14 bases left in between. In germline, CDR1 is SNHLY, CDR2 FYNNEI. CDR3 sequence: CASSETWGANEKLFF. Written as DNA, the CDR3 is TGTGCCAGCAGCGAGACTTGGGGTGCTAATGAAAAACTGTTTTTT.

Regarding this clonotype: The CDR3 end shows no conserved phenylalanine or tryptophan, and so a read error is likely. V is TRBV24-1 and J is TRBJ1-6; possible D gene TRBD1, 6 bases. The CDR3 is 13 residues long. The germline CDR1 and CDR2 sequences are KGHDR and SFDVKD. V lost 7 bases to trimming and J lost 8 bases, with 11 bases between them. CDR3 residues: CATSENRDSPLHL. Written as DNA, the CDR3 is TGTGCCACCAGCGAGAACAGGGATTCACCCCTCCACCTT.

This rearrangement joins TRBV7-9 to TRBJ2-5, with D unresolved. The germline gives CDR1 SEHNR, CDR2 FQNEAQ (reference sequence). This CDR3 comprises 13 residues. With 1 base removed from V and 5 bases from J, the gap between germline ends came to 8 bases. CDR3 residues: CASSLGVVETQYF. In DNA form, the CDR3 reads TGTGCCAGCAGCTTAGGGGTGGTGGAGACCCAGTACTTC. The whole variable domain, remainder taken from reference TRBV7-9 and TRBJ2-5, is DTGVSQNPRHKITKRGQNVTFRCDPISEHNRLYWYRQTLGQGPEFLTYFQNEAQLEKSRLLSDRFSAERPKGSFSTLEIQRTEQGDSAMYLCASSLGVVETQYFGPGTRLLVL.

The chain carries TRBV2 and TRBJ2-5; 13 bases align to TRBD2. J was trimmed by 3 bases and V by 7 bases; bases with no gene match: 5. Germline loops: CDR1 SNHLY, CDR2 FYNNEI. CDR3 size: 15 residues. The CDR3 is CASTQTSGGKETQYF. For the CDR3, the DNA is TGTGCCAGCACCCAGACTAGCGGGGGGAAAGAGACCCAGTACTTC.

The chain is built from TRBV15 and TRBJ1-2; 9 bases agree with TRBD1. The V gene's germline CDR1 is LNHNV and CDR2 YYDKDF (reference sequence). Trimming removed 5 bases from V and 2 bases from J; junction bases left unmatched: 6. The CDR3 runs 15 residues. CDR3 sequence (DNA): TGTGCCACCAGCCGAGGGACAGGGACCAACTATGGCTACACCTTC. Its translation is CATSRGTGTNYGYTF.

The chain joins TRBV24-1 to TRBJ2-1; D remains unclear. CDR1 is KGHDR and CDR2 is SFDVKD in the germline V gene. The CDR3 is 15 amino acids. The V gene lost 1 base and the J gene lost 5 bases, with 11 bases spanning the gap. CDR3 nucleotide sequence: TGTGCCACCAGTGATTTAAGTCTGGGAAACAATGAGCAGTTCTTC. It encodes CATSDLSLGNNEQFF.

Regarding this clonotype: Relative to the germline gene, one junction end is altered; a read error may explain this. This sequence joins TRBV7-2 and TRBJ1-6, with TRBD1 identical over 9 bases. CDR1 and CDR2 (germline): SGHTA, FQGNSA. This CDR3 comprises 15 residues. The CDR3 bases are TGTGCCAGCCGCTTTGAGGGACAGGGTAATTCGCCCCTCCACTTT. This translates into CASRFEGQGNSPLHF.

The rearrangement joins TRBV7-9 to TRBJ2-7; 14 bases fit TRBD2. V dropped 4 bases and J dropped 6; count of bases not matched to a gene: 2. The CDR3 is 14 amino acids. Germline V lookup: CDR1 SEHNR, CDR2 FQNEAQ (reference sequence). CDR3 in amino acids: CASSSGTSGSEQYF. DNA of the CDR3: TGTGCCAGCAGCTCCGGGACTAGCGGGAGCGAGCAGTACTTC. Using reference TRBV7-9 and TRBJ2-7 for the parts outside the CDR3, the full variable domain is DTGVSQNPRHKITKRGQNVTFRCDPISEHNRLYWYRQTLGQGPEFLTYFQNEAQLEKSRLLSDRFSAERPKGSFSTLEIQRTEQGDSAMYLCASSSGTSGSEQYFGPGTRLTVT.